This T cell receptor (beta chain) comes out of a study of T-cell memory formation after mild COVID-19 (dated by TCRdb to the early 2020s). Notes on the research overall: TCR sequence clusters from the two donors were largely donor specific. Two young, previously healthy adult volunteers, one female and one male, were included in the cohort. In two donors, T-cell clones that expanded and contracted after mild COVID-19 were followed by sequencing TCRalpha and TCRbeta repertoires longitudinally. Study-level results and caveats: Contracting CD4+ clones were located mainly in the CM and EM memory subsets, whereas CD8+ clones were found to be enriched in EMRA. Whether the second-wave clones peaking on day 37 were SARS-CoV-2 specific was not confirmed. The study covered only a couple of mild cases, and larger cohorts including severe cases with pre-infection samples were considered necessary. Some responding clones were found in pre-infection memory, which suggests that pre-existing cross-reactive memory T cells took part in the SARS-CoV-2 response. Balanced CD4/CD8 phenotypes were observed for clones contracting from day 15 to 85, whereas a bias towards CD4+ was observed for a second wave of clones expanding from day 15 to 37.

About this clonotype itself: Its antigen is still unknown. No base quality information exists; no much larger clone differs at one position.

Ficoll-Paque density gradient centrifugation was used to isolate PBMCs. This sample was sequenced with an Illumina NovaSeq 6000. TCRalpha and TCRbeta cDNA libraries were constructed by 5'RACE with constant-segment primers, with sample barcodes and unique molecular identifiers being introduced. Trizol reagent was used to extract RNA from every sample. Libraries were amplified in two PCR steps, with a second sample barcode and Illumina TruSeq adapters added in the second step. Libraries were sequenced on an Illumina NovaSeq with 2 x 150 bp paired-end reads. The authors processed their data as follows. Demultiplexing of reads and collapsing into UMI-guided consensus sequences were performed with migec v1.2.7. Using mixcr v2.1.11, UMI consensuses were aligned to TRA and TRB V and J templates and then assembled into clonotypes. Expanded or contracted clonotypes were those called significant by both edgeR and NoisET, with noise models trained on biological replicates. edgeR calls used a false discovery rate-adjusted p below 0.01 and a log2 fold-change threshold of 1. As an exploratory analysis of dynamics, max-normalized trajectories of the 1000 most abundant clonotypes were examined with PCA combined with hierarchical clustering. Separately sequenced CD4+ and CD8+ repertoires were used to assign the CD4 or CD8 phenotype of responding clones. Clones were called with MiXCR by TCRdb after fastp trimmed the public reads at Q25, and only in-frame beta chains were retained. When rows share a CDR3 protein, they turn into one entry using the most common DNA and genes. TCRdb assigned the V and J calls; the authors' analysis was not used. The sample table records roughly 240,000 distinct CDR3 sequences; around 15% of these occur just once. The ten top clones hold around a fifth of the sample.

The sequencing sample was made of PBMCs or a T cell subset sorted from them (not recorded which). The sequence was collected from a man younger than 30 who had mild COVID-19 (a few samples of this study predate the infection). The sample titles of this study are shuffled in the database, so cell type and time point are left out; the donor was told from shared clones.

The DNA sequence reads TGTGCCAGCAGAGACGACAGGGGGCCAGTGTATTTT. Its protein reads: CASRDDRGPVYF. Recombination joined TRBV6-2 or TRBV6-3 with TRBJ2-3; TRBD1 aligns with 10 central bases. The CDR3 sequence holds 12 residues, the cysteine and phenylalanine included. CDR3 DNA only is kept here, 36 bases in frame from base 1. The germline V gene specifies MNHEY as CDR1 and SVGEGT as CDR2. V loses 6 bases at its end and J loses 14 bases; junction bases beyond the gene matches: 8.